This T cell receptor (beta chain) was retrieved from a study of blood T cell repertoires in COVID-19. The wider study: Sites in the United States, Italy and Spain provided acute and convalescent COVID-19 samples. Sources were T cells, B-cell-depleted T cells, or PBMCs; the material itself was cDNA or gDNA.

Per the original data handling: Amplification of reference gene primers provided the estimated nucleated cell counts. This table comes from immunoSEQ multiplex PCR, and its TCRdb copy is limited to in-frame clones, with some not included. V, J and clone size were drawn from that table, and D and trimming were deduced from the DNA. The table lists about 480,000 clones, roughly 87% of them singletons, with about 1% in the top ten. Seattle patients were enrolled while actively infected and followed longitudinally. The sample holds one count of this clone. The clonotype originates from a man aged 18 to 30 with COVID-19, enrolled during active disease. Sequenced: peripheral blood.

For the CDR3, the DNA is TGCGCCAGCAGCTCGGGACTGGAAGTCGGTACGCAGTATTTT. It codes for CASSSGLEVGTQYF. The chain combines TRBV5-1 with TRBJ2-3, with a tentative D call TRBD2 (6 bases). Germline V lookup: CDR1 SGHRS, CDR2 YFSETQ. Trimming left V 3 bases short and J 8 bases short, with 16 bases between. The CDR3 is made up of 14 amino acids.